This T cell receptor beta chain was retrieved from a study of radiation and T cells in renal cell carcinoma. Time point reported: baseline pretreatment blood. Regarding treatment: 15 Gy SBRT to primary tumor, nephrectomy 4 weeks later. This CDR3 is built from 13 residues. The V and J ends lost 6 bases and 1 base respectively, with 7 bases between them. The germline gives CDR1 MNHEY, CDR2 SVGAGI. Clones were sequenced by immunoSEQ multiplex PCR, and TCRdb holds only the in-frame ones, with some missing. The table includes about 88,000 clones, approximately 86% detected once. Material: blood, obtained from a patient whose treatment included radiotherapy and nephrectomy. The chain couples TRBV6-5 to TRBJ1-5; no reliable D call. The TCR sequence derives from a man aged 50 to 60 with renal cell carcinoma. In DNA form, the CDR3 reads TGTGCCAGCAGAGACGACAGCAATCAGCCCCAGCATTTT. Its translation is CASRDDSNQPQHF.